This T cell receptor beta chain was observed in a study of blood T cell repertoires in COVID-19. Study details: Researchers got acute and convalescent COVID-19 samples from the United States, Italy and Spain. T cells, B-cell-depleted T cells, or PBMCs supplied cDNA or gDNA.

Authors' processing steps: Cell counts per sample came from amplifying reference gene primers. The method was immunoSEQ multiplex PCR; TCRdb's version includes in-frame clones alone and lacks a portion of them. D and trimming were read from the DNA, whereas the V and J calls and clone size are those reported in that table. The sample carries around 190,000 clones, 65% to 90% recorded once. V lost 4 bases and J lost 0, with 21 bases in between. CDR1 and CDR2 (germline): LNHDA, SQIVND (reference sequence). The CDR3 loop spans 18 amino acids. Sequenced input: peripheral blood. The TCR originated in a human donor in a cohort sampled during active COVID-19. This sequence joins TRBV19 and TRBJ1-2; a possible D gene is TRBD1 (6 bases). The CDR3: CASSTLRMWTEPNYGYTF. DNA of the CDR3: TGTGCCAGTAGTACCCTCAGAATGTGGACAGAACCTAACTATGGCTACACCTTC.